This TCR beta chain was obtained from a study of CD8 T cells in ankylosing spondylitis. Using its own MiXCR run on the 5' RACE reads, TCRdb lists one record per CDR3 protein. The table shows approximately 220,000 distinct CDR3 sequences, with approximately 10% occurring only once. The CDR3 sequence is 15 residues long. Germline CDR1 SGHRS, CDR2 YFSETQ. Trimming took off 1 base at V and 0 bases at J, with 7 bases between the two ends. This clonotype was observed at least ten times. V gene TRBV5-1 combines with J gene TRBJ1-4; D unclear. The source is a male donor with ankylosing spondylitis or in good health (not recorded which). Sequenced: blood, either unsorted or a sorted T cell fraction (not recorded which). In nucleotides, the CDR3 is TGCGCCAGCAGCTTGAACACCCCAACTAATGAAAAACTGTTTTTT. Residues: CASSLNTPTNEKLFF.